Listed below are T cell receptor beta chains from one sample, sequenced in a study of human T cells and chemical hapten exposure. From the RACE reads, TCRdb called clonotypes with MiXCR, one entry per CDR3 protein. The sample contains some 380,000 distinct CDR3 sequences, approximately 5.1% of which appear only once. The specimen comprised whole blood, sampled in connection with sensitization to the hapten diphenylcyclopropenone (DPC). These receptors all stem from a woman aged 50 to 60 with alopecia areata. Some clones in this sample may be carry-over from other donors' samples. The CDR3 runs from the conserved cysteine through the conserved F or W. D genes are given only for firm matches. Clone sizes are given selectively: once, few, many, or a class where the clone is expanded.

D gene	V gene	clone size	J gene	CDR3 protein	CDR3 DNA
TRBD1	TRBV2	-	TRBJ2-1	CASKLPGTGENNEQFF	TGTGCCAGCAAACTCCCTGGGACAGGGGAGAACAATGAGCAGTTCTTC
TRBD1	TRBV29-1	few	TRBJ1-5	CSVNSGTGSNQPQHF	TGCAGCGTAAACTCCGGGACAGGGTCTAATCAGCCCCAGCATTTT
TRBD1	TRBV10-3	many	TRBJ2-7	CAISSGTGYEQYF	TGTGCCATCAGTTCCGGGACAGGATACGAGCAGTACTTC
TRBD1	TRBV16	-	TRBJ1-1	CASSQSLNRGRTEAFF	TGTGCCAGCAGCCAATCTCTAAACAGGGGGAGGACTGAAGCTTTCTTT
TRBD1	TRBV7-9	many	TRBJ2-4	CASNGQGTDIQYF	TGTGCCAGCAACGGACAGGGTACGGACATTCAGTACTTC
-	TRBV5-4	many	TRBJ2-3	CASSFGAALEADTQYF	TGTGCCAGCAGCTTCGGGGCAGCCCTCGAGGCAGATACGCAGTATTTT
TRBD2	TRBV7-6	many	TRBJ2-7	CASSLAAQGGSEQYF	TGTGCCAGCAGCTTAGCCGCCCAGGGAGGGAGCGAGCAGTACTTC
-	TRBV28	few	TRBJ1-6	CATRGNSPLHF	TGTGCCACCCGGGGTAATTCACCCCTCCACTTT
TRBD2	TRBV5-1	many	TRBJ2-2	CASSPNSGGADGELFF	TGCGCCAGCAGCCCCAATAGCGGGGGGGCCGACGGGGAGCTGTTTTTT
-	TRBV6-1	few	TRBJ1-1	CASSEWAQGTEAFF	TGTGCCAGCAGTGAATGGGCACAAGGGACTGAAGCTTTCTTT
-	TRBV9	many	TRBJ2-3	CASSSQGWTDTQYF	TGTGCCAGCAGCTCGCAGGGTTGGACAGATACGCAGTATTTT
-	TRBV7-2	many	TRBJ2-7	CASSLGPASSDEQYF	TGTGCCAGCAGCTTAGGCCCAGCGAGCTCGGACGAGCAGTACTTC
TRBD1	TRBV27	many	TRBJ2-7	CASSISGTGRYEQYF	TGTGCCAGCAGTATCTCCGGGACAGGTCGGTACGAGCAGTACTTC
-	TRBV6-5	few	TRBJ1-6	CASTPRRGRDSPLHF	TGTGCCAGCACCCCCCGCAGGGGAAGAGATTCACCCCTCCACTTT
TRBD2	TRBV5-1	many	TRBJ2-7	CASSPGLAEHSYEQYF	TGCGCCAGCAGCCCGGGACTAGCGGAACACTCCTACGAGCAGTACTTC
TRBD1	TRBV12-3/TRBV12-4	many	TRBJ1-2	CASSLRQGVGYGYTF	TGTGCCAGCAGTTTACGACAGGGGGTAGGGTATGGCTACACCTTC
-	TRBV5-1	many	TRBJ2-3	CASSSLPGEDTQYF	TGCGCCAGCAGCTCCTTACCAGGGGAGGATACGCAGTATTTT
TRBD1	TRBV7-3	many	TRBJ1-2	CASSSGRGLGYTF	TGTGCCAGCAGCTCAGGCAGGGGGCTTGGCTACACCTTC
-	TRBV7-2	many	TRBJ2-3	CASSLYFGGTDTQYF	TGTGCCAGCAGCTTATACTTTGGCGGGACAGATACGCAGTATTTT
TRBD2	TRBV28	few	TRBJ2-3	CASSITGGPFTDTQYF	TGTGCCAGCAGTATCACGGGGGGGCCCTTCACAGATACGCAGTATTTT
TRBD1	TRBV6-5	many	TRBJ1-6	CASSYSGQGNSPLHF	TGTGCCAGCAGTTACTCAGGACAGGGAAATTCACCCCTCCACTTT
-	TRBV7-9	many	TRBJ2-2	CASSSDRAANTGELFF	TGTGCCAGCAGCTCGGACAGAGCCGCGAACACCGGGGAGCTGTTTTTT
-	TRBV3-1	-	TRBJ2-5	CASSHGRVLTDF	TGTGCCAGCAGCCACGGTCGGGTGCTTACCGACTTC
-	TRBV28	few	TRBJ2-5	CASSPNLGESKTQYF	TGTGCCAGCAGTCCAAATTTGGGGGAATCGAAGACCCAGTACTTC
-	TRBV7-2	many	TRBJ2-2	CASSWNTGELFF	TGTGCCAGCAGTTGGAACACCGGGGAGCTGTTTTTT
TRBD2	TRBV7-2	many	TRBJ2-3	CASSAQPGLARLDTQYF	TGTGCCAGCAGCGCCCAACCGGGACTAGCGAGGTTAGATACGCAGTATTTT
TRBD1	TRBV4-1	many	TRBJ1-1	CASSLRGQGRTEAFF	TGCGCCAGCAGCCTCCGTGGACAGGGTCGCACTGAAGCTTTCTTT
-	TRBV2	-	TRBJ2-2	CASSEIGGLGGELFF	TGTGCCAGCAGTGAAATAGGGGGGCTTGGCGGGGAGCTGTTTTTT
TRBD1	TRBV10-3	many	TRBJ2-5	CAISESGIQGSYQETQYF	TGTGCCATCAGTGAGAGTGGAATACAGGGGTCCTACCAAGAGACCCAGTACTTC
-	TRBV5-1	many	TRBJ2-5	CASSLVRQETQYF	TGCGCCAGCAGCTTGGTCAGGCAAGAGACCCAGTACTTC
TRBD1	TRBV11-2	-	TRBJ2-5	CASSSGQILQETQYF	TGTGCCAGCAGCTCGGGACAGATCCTTCAAGAGACCCAGTACTTC
-	TRBV9	few	TRBJ2-5	CASSVAAAHETQYF	TGTGCCAGCAGCGTAGCGGCAGCCCACGAGACCCAGTACTTC
-	TRBV29-1	-	TRBJ2-2	CSAQALNTGELFF	TGCAGCGCCCAGGCCCTGAACACCGGGGAGCTGTTTTTT
TRBD1	TRBV6-4	-	TRBJ2-3	CASSTTGQSTDTQYF	TGTGCCAGCAGTACCACGGGACAGAGCACAGATACGCAGTATTTT
-	TRBV19	-	TRBJ1-6	CASSIRGAKDNSPLHF	TGTGCCAGTAGTATAAGAGGCGCCAAGGATAATTCACCCCTCCACTTT
-	TRBV9	few	TRBJ1-3	CASSVQGFSGNTIYF	TGTGCCAGCAGCGTACAGGGATTCTCTGGAAACACCATATATTTT
-	TRBV9	-	TRBJ2-7	CASSGGQSGAYEQYF	TGTGCCAGCAGCGGGGGTCAGAGCGGAGCCTACGAGCAGTACTTC
TRBD1	TRBV24-1	few	TRBJ2-6	CATSDGTGDGANVLTF	TGTGCCACCAGTGATGGGACAGGGGATGGGGCCAACGTCCTGACTTTC
-	TRBV2	-	TRBJ2-7	CASRDGLSYEQYF	TGTGCCAGCAGGGACGGCCTCTCCTACGAGCAGTACTTC
-	TRBV6-6	-	TRBJ2-2	CASRSSGELFF	TGTGCCAGCAGATCATCCGGGGAGCTGTTTTTT
TRBD1	TRBV5-4	many	TRBJ1-6	CASSFDRDRNSPLHF	TGTGCCAGCAGCTTCGACCGGGACAGAAATTCACCCCTCCACTTT
-	TRBV6-6	few	TRBJ1-2	CASSYSAGLNYGYTF	TGTGCCAGCAGTTACTCGGCAGGGCTGAACTATGGCTACACCTTC
TRBD1	TRBV7-9	many	TRBJ2-5	CASSLDRGAWETQYF	TGTGCCAGCAGCCTGGACAGGGGGGCCTGGGAGACCCAGTACTTC
-	TRBV10-1	many	TRBJ2-1	CASSESRSGTRNEQFF	TGCGCCAGCAGTGAGTCACGGTCCGGCACAAGAAATGAGCAGTTCTTC
-	TRBV5-1	few	TRBJ1-1	CASRGIRADTEAFF	TGCGCCAGCCGAGGAATCAGGGCGGACACTGAAGCTTTCTTT
-	TRBV6-5	many	TRBJ1-2	CASSIQSNYGYTF	TGTGCCAGCAGCATACAGTCTAACTATGGCTACACCTTC
-	TRBV3-1	few	TRBJ1-3	CASSQEGSNTIYF	TGTGCCAGCAGCCAGGAGGGGTCGAACACCATATATTTT
-	TRBV28	many	TRBJ1-6	CASTGDNNSPLHF	TGTGCCAGCACAGGGGACAATAATTCACCCCTCCACTTT
-	TRBV7-9	many	TRBJ1-1	CASSSGGGTEAFF	TGTGCCAGCAGCTCCGGGGGAGGAACTGAAGCTTTCTTT
-	TRBV5-1	-	TRBJ2-2	CASSFGQANTGELFF	TGCGCCAGCAGCTTTGGACAAGCGAACACCGGGGAGCTGTTTTTT
-	TRBV30	few	TRBJ2-3	CAWTWGGLSTDTQYF	TGTGCCTGGACATGGGGAGGCCTGAGCACAGATACGCAGTATTTT
-	TRBV7-9	-	TRBJ2-1	CASSPSGVWNEQFF	TGTGCCAGCAGCCCGTCGGGAGTATGGAATGAGCAGTTCTTC
TRBD1	TRBV5-4	few	TRBJ2-7	CASSPQDRTGEQYF	TGTGCCAGCAGCCCCCAGGACAGGACGGGCGAGCAGTACTTC
-	TRBV29-1	many	TRBJ1-5	CSVRAGGFNQPQHF	TGCAGCGTGCGTGCCGGGGGTTTCAACCAGCCCCAGCATTTT
-	TRBV29-1	many	TRBJ1-1	CSVDRDRYTEAFF	TGCAGCGTTGATCGGGACCGGTACACTGAAGCTTTCTTT